This T cell receptor (beta chain) is from a study of OX40 agonist ivuxolimab in advanced cancers. Libraries were prepared by immunoSEQ multiplex PCR; TCRdb keeps only in-frame clonotypes and omits some of them. The data contain approximately 70,000 clones, around nine tenths of them singletons. This clone has only one observation. There are 14 residues in the CDR3. The ends were cut back, 0 bases at V and 4 bases at J, with 10 bases in the middle. CDR1 is SGHDT, CDR2 YYEEEE, per germline. This material consisted of CD4+ or CD8+ T cells sorted from blood, taken in a trial of the OX40 agonist ivuxolimab. The V gene is TRBV5-6, the J gene TRBJ1-2; TRBD1 is a possible D gene (5 bases). This receptor was obtained from an adult with an advanced solid tumor such as melanoma, head and neck, liver or kidney cancer. The CDR3 loop reads CASSLGQTLYGYTF. The CDR3, as DNA: TGTGCCAGCAGCTTGGGACAGACTCTCTATGGCTACACCTTC.